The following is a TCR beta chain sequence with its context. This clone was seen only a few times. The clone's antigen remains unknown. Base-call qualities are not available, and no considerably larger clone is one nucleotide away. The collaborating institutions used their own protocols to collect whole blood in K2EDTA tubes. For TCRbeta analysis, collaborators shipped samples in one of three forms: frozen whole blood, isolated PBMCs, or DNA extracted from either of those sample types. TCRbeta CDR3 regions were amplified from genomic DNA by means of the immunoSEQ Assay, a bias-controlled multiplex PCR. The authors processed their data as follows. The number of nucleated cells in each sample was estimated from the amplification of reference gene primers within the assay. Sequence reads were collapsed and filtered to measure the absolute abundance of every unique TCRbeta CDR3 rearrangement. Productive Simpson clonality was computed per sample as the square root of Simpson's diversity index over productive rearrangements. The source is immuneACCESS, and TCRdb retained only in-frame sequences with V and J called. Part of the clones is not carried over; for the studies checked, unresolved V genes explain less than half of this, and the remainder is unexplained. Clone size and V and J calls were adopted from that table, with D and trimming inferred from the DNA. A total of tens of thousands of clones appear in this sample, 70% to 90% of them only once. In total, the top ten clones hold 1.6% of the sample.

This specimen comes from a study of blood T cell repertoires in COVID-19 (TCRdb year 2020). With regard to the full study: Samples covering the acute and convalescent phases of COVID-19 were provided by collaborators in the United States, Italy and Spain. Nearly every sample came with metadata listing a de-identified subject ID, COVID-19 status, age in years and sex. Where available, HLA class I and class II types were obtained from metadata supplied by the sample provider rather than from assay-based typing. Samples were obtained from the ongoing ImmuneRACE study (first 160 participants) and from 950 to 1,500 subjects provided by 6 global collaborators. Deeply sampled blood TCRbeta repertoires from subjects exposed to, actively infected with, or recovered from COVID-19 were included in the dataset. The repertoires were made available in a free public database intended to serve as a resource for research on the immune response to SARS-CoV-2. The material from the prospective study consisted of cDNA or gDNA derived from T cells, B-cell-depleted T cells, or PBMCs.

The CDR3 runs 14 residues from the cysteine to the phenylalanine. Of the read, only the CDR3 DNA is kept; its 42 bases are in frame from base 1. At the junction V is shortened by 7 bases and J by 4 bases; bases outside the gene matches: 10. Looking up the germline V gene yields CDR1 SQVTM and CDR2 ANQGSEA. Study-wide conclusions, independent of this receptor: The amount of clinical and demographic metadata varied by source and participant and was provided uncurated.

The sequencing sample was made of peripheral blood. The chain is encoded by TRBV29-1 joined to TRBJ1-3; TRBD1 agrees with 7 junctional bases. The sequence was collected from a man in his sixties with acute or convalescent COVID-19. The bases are TGCAGCGCCGTAGGGGGCCTGTGGGGAAACACCATATATTTT. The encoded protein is CSAVGGLWGNTIYF.